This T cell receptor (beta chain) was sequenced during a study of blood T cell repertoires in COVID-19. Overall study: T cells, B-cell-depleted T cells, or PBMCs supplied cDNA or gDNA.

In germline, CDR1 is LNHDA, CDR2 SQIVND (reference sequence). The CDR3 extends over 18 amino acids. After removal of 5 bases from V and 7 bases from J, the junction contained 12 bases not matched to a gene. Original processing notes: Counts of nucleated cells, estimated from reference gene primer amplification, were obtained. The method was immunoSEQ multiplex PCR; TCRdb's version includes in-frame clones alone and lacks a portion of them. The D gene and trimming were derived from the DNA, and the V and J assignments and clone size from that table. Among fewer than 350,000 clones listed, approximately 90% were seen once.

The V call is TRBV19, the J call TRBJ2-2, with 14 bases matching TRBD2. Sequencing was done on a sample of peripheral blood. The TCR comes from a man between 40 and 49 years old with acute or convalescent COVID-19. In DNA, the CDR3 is TGTGCCAGTAGTGGGGCTGGACTAGCGGGGGGCCCGGTCGGGGAGCTGTTTTTT. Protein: CASSGAGLAGGPVGELFF.